This T cell receptor (beta chain) was profiled in a study of vaccination effects on CD4 cells after COVID-19. The wider study: Post-vaccine draws lagged the second dose by a median of 72 days.

TCRdb's table, derived via immunoSEQ multiplex PCR, lists solely in-frame clones and lacks some. The table includes 84,000 or so clones, roughly 73% detected once. J gave up 3 bases and V 6 bases, and 3 bases lay outside the gene matches. This CDR3 comprises 15 residues. The germline gives CDR1 SNHLY, CDR2 FYNNEI. In regard to this clone: Its target is unknown.

Study outcomes and limitations: Pronounced clonal contraction occurred in clones induced by infection and by vaccine late after vaccination.

Peptide-pool stimulation followed by sequencing identified expanded antigen-specific CD4+ clonotypes in the ViraFEST assay. With around ten days of culture completed, CD4+ T cells were isolated. The participants, recipients of two vaccine doses, got either BNT162b2 or mRNA-1273. The sample consisted of CD4+ T cells from PBMCs cultured with HCoV-OC43 spike peptides, taken after COVID-19 vaccination. This sample's subset: HCoV-OC43 spike overlapping peptide pool stimulation. This chain connects TRBV2 to TRBJ2-6; 9 bases align to TRBD1. The origin of this receptor is a human donor who received a COVID-19 vaccine. CDR3 in amino acids: CASRDRGRGANVLTF. As DNA, the CDR3 is TGTGCCAGCAGGGACAGGGGACGTGGGGCCAACGTCCTGACTTTC.